In its sample, the clone carrying this TCR beta chain was seen many times. The antigen is undetermined. This record belongs to a study of read filtering for tumor transcriptome and immune sequencing. The study's findings and limits: RNA-seq captured clonotypes less deeply and reliably than IR-seq.

The CDR3 covers 13 residues. Germline V gene lookup returns CDR1 SGHRS and CDR2 YFSETQ. Trimming removed 3 bases from V and 0 bases from J, with 6 bases in between. The library was built from 400 ng RNA with molecular barcoded adaptors for alpha/delta and beta/gamma chains. MiXCR, run by TCRdb on the reads, gives a single entry per CDR3 protein. The table includes tens of thousands of distinct CDR3 sequences, 15% to 20% detected once. The sequence was collected from a donor aged 40 or over with multiple myeloma. The specimen sequenced was a population of CD138-negative cells sorted from bone marrow. The rearrangement joins TRBV5-1 to TRBJ2-5; tentatively, D is TRBD1 (5 bases). The CDR3 protein is CASSSDNQETQYF. DNA of the CDR3: TGCGCCAGCAGCTCGGACAACCAAGAGACCCAGTACTTC.